This T cell receptor (beta chain) was obtained from a study of blood T cell repertoires in COVID-19. The overall study: Sites across the United States, Italy and Spain contributed samples from acute and convalescent COVID-19. PBMCs, B-cell-depleted T cells, or T cells provided the cDNA or gDNA that made up the material.

Authors' analysis steps: Estimates of nucleated cell counts were drawn from the amplification of reference gene primers. The method was immunoSEQ multiplex PCR; TCRdb's version includes in-frame clones alone and lacks a portion of them. Clone size and V and J calls were adopted from that table, with D and trimming inferred from the DNA. Here the sample spans about 170,000 clones, roughly 73% being singletons. The sequence came from a man between 65 and 85 years old with acute or convalescent COVID-19. Material for sequencing was peripheral blood.

Written as DNA, the CDR3 is TGCGCCAGCAGCCCGGGACAGGGTCCGGGCTACACCTTC. It translates to CASSPGQGPGYTF. This sequence joins TRBV5-1 and TRBJ1-2; TRBD1 agrees at 9 bases. From germline, CDR1 is SGHRS and CDR2 YFSETQ. The J segment lost 8 bases and the V segment lost 4 bases, leaving 6 bases of the junction unmatched. The CDR3 loop spans 13 amino acids.